The following is a T cell receptor (beta chain) sequence with its context. Clones were read by immunoSEQ multiplex PCR, and TCRdb kept only the in-frame ones, dropping some. Of approximately 200,000 clones in the sample, about 86% were seen once. This sample stems from a study of blood T cell repertoires in COVID-19. Overall study: Both acute and convalescent COVID-19 samples were obtained from the United States, Italy and Spain.

The CDR3 sequence is 12 residues long. Trimming removed 0 bases from V and 14 bases from J, with 11 bases in between. Germline V CDR1 and CDR2: GTSNPN, SVGIG (reference sequence). This sequence was found in a young woman who had recovered from COVID-19. The rearrangement links TRBV30 to TRBJ1-6; D call uncertain. Sequences were obtained from peripheral blood. The CDR3 DNA is TGTGCCTGGAGTGTACAGTTCGAATCCCTCCACTTT. Amino acids: CAWSVQFESLHF.